This is a list of T cell receptor beta chains from one sample in a study of T cells in localized non-small cell lung cancer. Data came from immunoSEQ multiplex PCR; TCRdb stores just in-frame clones and leaves some out. The data contain tens of thousands of clones, about 88% of them singletons. The sample in question was PBMCs, obtained before any cancer treatment. These receptors were taken from a man between 40 and 75 years old with stage II squamous cell lung carcinoma. Both conserved end residues are trimmed from each CDR3. Fields, in order: V gene, CDR3 protein.

>TRBV27
ASSLTDRAPSYNSPLH
>TRBV18
ASSLGTSGRSEQY
>TRBV19
ASSMDGAYYGYT
>TRBV7-9
ASSFGQDPQGETQY
>TRBV11-2
ASSLVGGAQETQY
>TRBV9
ASSVGTAETQY
>TRBV2
ASSQNGREETQY
>TRBV5-6
ASSSGAIDDEQF
>TRBV10-3
AISEASGTGDYEQY
>TRBV6-5
ASSYGTDTYEQY
>TRBV7-7
ASSLGVVATQETQY
>TRBV25-1
ASSDRTGSSTDTQY
>TRBV7-9
ASSLVEPETQY
>TRBV5-4
ASSLDLDSNQPQH
>TRBV12-5
ASGLLTSGGQETQY
>TRBV6-1
ASSENYINQPQH
>TRBV30
AWSAQRGGQETQY
>TRBV18
ASSSLNAAGSTEAF
>TRBV15
ATSSDRGDEQF
>TRBV5-8
ASSNPGTGTEAF
>TRBV4-3
ASSQQPGGELF
>TRBV13
ASSSIQGAPDGYT
>TRBV9
ASSPGTYEQY
>TRBV6-6
ASSRDRGRDTQY
>TRBV5-1
ASSWVGGVGSDEQY
>TRBV10-3
AISGTSGTGELF
>TRBV5-1
ASSLSGSWGDEQF
>TRBV27
ASRTTNEKLF
>TRBV7-2
ASSFGDFTTDTQY
>TRBV5-5
ASSITGVGDQPQH
>TRBV29-1
SVTGTNMNTEAF
>TRBV9
ASSVGTPSYEQY